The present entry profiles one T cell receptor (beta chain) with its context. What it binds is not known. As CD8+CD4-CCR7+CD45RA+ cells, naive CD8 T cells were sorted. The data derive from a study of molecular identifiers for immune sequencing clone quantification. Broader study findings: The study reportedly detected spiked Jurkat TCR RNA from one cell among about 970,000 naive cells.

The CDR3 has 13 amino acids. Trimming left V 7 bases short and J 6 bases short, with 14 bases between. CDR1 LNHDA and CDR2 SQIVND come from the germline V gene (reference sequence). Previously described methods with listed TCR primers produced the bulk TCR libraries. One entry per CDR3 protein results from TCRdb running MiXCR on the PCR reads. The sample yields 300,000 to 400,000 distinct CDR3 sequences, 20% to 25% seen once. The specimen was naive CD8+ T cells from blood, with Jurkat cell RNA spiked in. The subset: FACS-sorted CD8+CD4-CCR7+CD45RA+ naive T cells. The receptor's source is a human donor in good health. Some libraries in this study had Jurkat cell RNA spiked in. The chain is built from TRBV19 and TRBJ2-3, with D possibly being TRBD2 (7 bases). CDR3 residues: CASTWGGQDTQYF. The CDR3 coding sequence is TGTGCCAGTACTTGGGGGGGGCAGGATACGCAGTATTTT.